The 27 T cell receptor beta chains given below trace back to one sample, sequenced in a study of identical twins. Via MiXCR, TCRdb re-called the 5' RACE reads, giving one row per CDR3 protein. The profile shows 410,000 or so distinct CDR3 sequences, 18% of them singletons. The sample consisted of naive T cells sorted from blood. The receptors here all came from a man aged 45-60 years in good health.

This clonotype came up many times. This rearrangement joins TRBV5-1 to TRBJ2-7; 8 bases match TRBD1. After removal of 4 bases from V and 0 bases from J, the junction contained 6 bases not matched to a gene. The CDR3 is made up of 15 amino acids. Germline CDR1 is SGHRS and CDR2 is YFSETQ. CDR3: CASSTSQGDSYEQYF. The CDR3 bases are TGCGCCAGCAGCACGTCACAGGGGGACTCCTACGAGCAGTACTTC.

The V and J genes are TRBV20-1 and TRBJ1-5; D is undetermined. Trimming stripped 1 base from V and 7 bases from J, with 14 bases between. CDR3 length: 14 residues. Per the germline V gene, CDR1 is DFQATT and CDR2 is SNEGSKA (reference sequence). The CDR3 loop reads CSARGRQGPQPQHF. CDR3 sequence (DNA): TGCAGTGCTAGAGGAAGACAAGGACCACAGCCCCAGCATTTT.

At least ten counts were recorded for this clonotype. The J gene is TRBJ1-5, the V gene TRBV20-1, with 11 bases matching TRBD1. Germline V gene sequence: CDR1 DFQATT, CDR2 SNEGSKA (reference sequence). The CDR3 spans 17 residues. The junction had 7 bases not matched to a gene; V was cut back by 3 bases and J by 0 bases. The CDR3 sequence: CSARDRGPSYSNQPQHF. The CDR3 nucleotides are TGCAGTGCTAGGGACAGGGGGCCAAGTTATAGCAATCAGCCCCAGCATTTT.

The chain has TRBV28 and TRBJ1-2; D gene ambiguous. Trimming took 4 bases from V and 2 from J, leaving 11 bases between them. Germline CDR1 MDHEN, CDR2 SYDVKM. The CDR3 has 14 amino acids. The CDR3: CASSWGVLNYGYTF. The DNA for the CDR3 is TGTGCCAGCAGTTGGGGAGTGCTGAACTATGGCTACACCTTC.

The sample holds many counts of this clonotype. The CDR3 coding sequence is TGTGCCAGCAGCCCAGACCCCACTGGCACTGAAGCTTTCTTT. Amino acids: CASSPDPTGTEAFF. The V and J genes are TRBV5-5 and TRBJ1-1; the D is unclear. Trimming removed 4 bases from V and 4 bases from J, with 14 bases in between. The V gene's germline CDR1 is SGHKS and CDR2 YYEKEE (reference sequence). The CDR3 covers 14 residues.

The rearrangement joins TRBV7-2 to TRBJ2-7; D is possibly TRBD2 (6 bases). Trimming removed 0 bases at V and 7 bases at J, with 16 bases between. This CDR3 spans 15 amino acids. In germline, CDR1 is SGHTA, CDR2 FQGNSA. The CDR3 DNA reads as TGTGCCAGCAGCTTAGCACTGGGACTCCCGGGGGAGCAGTACTTC. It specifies CASSLALGLPGEQYF.

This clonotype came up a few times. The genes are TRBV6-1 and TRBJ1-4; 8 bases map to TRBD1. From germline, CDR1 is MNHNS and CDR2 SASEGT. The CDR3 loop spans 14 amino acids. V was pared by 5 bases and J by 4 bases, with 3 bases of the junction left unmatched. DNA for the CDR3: TGTGCCAGCAGTCCGACAGGGGATAATGAAAAACTGTTTTTT. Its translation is CASSPTGDNEKLFF.

The DNA of the CDR3 is TGCAGTGCTAGAGTCCCCCCGGGGGGCAATGAGCAGTTCTTC. Translated: CSARVPPGGNEQFF. The chain links TRBV20-1 to TRBJ2-1; 7 positions match TRBD2. With V trimmed by 1 base and J by 6 bases, 6 bases remained unmatched. Germline CDR1 reads DFQATT; CDR2 reads SNEGSKA (reference sequence). The CDR3 is 14 amino acids.

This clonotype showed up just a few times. Written as DNA, the CDR3 is TGTGCCAGCAGCGGACAGGGAAGGGCCTACGAGCAGTACTTC. Residues: CASSGQGRAYEQYF. The V gene is TRBV9, the J gene TRBJ2-7; 7 bases agree with TRBD1. This CDR3 comprises 14 residues. V lost 3 bases and J lost 2; bases outside the gene matches: 5. The germline gives CDR1 SGDLS, CDR2 YYNGEE.

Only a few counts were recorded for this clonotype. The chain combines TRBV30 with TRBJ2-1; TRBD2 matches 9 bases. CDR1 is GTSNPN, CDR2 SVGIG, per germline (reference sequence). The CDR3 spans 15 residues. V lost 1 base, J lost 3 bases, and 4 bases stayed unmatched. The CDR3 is CAWSAEAGGYNEQFF. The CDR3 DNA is TGTGCCTGGAGTGCCGAAGCGGGGGGCTACAATGAGCAGTTCTTC.

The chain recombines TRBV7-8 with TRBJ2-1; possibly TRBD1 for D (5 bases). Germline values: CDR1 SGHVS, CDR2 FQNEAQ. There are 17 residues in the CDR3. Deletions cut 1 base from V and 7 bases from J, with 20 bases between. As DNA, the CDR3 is TGTGCCAGCAGCTTAGTTCGTGCGCCGGAGAACAGGAATGAGCAGTTCTTC. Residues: CASSLVRAPENRNEQFF.

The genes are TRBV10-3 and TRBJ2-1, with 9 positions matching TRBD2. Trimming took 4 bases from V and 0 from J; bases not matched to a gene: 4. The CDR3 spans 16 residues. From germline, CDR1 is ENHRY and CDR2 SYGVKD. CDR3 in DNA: TGTGCCATCAGTGCGGTACTAGCGGGCTCCTACAATGAGCAGTTCTTC. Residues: CAISAVLAGSYNEQFF.

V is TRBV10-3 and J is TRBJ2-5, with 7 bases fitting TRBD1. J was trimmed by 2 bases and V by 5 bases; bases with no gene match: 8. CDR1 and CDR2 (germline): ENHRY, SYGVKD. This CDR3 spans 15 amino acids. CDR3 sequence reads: CAISRHGQDQETQYF. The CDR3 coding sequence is TGTGCCATCAGTCGCCATGGACAGGATCAAGAGACCCAGTACTTC.

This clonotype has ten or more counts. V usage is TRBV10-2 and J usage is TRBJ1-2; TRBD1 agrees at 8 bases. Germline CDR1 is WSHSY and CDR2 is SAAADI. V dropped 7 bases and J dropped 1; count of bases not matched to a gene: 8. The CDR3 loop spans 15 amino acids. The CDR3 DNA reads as TGCGCCAGCACCCAGGGACAGGCTATTAACTATGGCTACACCTTC. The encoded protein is CASTQGQAINYGYTF.

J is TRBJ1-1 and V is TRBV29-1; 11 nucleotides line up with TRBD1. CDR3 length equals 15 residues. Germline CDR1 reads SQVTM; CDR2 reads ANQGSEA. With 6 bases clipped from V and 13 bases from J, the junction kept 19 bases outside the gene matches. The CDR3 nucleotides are TGCAGCGTCGTAGGGGACAGGGGGAGGAGAAAACTCGGTTTCTTT. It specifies CSVVGDRGRRKLGFF. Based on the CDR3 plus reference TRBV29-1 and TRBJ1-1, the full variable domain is SAVISQKPSRDICQRGTSLTIQCQVDSQVTMMFWYRQQPGQSLTLIATANQGSEATYESGFVIDKFPISRPNLTFSTLTVSNMSPEDSSIYLCSVVGDRGRRKLGFFGQGTRLTVV.

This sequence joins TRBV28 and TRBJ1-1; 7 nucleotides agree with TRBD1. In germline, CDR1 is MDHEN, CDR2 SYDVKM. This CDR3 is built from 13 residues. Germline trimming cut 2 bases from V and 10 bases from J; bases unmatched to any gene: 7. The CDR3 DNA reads TGTGCCAGCAGTTTAGGGACAGTCCGGCGAGCTTTCTTT. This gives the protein CASSLGTVRRAFF.

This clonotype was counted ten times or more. The CDR3 spells CASSEVRGGSPLHF. CDR3 nucleotide sequence: TGTGCCAGCAGTGAAGTCAGGGGTGGGTCACCCCTCCACTTT. V is TRBV28 and J is TRBJ1-6, with D perhaps TRBD1 (6 bases). This CDR3 has 14 residues. The ends were cut back, 5 bases at V and 10 bases at J, with 15 bases in the middle. Germline V gene lookup returns CDR1 MDHEN and CDR2 SYDVKM.

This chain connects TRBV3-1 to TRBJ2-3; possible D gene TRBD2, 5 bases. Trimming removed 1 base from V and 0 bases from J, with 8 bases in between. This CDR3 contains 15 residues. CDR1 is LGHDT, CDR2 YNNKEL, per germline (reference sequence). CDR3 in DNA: TGTGCCAGCAGCCAAGTTAGCGATAGCACAGATACGCAGTATTTT. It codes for CASSQVSDSTDTQYF.

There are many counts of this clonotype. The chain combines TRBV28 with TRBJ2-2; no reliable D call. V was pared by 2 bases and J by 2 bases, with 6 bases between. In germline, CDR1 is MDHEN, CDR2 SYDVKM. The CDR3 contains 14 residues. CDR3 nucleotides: TGTGCCAGCAGTTTACCACTTAACACCGGGGAGCTGTTTTTT. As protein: CASSLPLNTGELFF.

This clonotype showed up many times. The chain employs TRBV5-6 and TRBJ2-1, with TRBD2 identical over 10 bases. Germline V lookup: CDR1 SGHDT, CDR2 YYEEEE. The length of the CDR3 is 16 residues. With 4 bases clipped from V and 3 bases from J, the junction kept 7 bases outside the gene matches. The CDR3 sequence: CASSDYRLAGYNEQFF. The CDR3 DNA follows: TGTGCCAGCAGCGACTACCGACTAGCGGGCTACAATGAGCAGTTCTTC.

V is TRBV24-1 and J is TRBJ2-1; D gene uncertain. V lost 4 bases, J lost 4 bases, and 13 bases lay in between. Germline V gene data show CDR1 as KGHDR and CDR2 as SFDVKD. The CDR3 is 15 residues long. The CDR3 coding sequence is TGTGCCACCAGTGACCCACTCTTAAGGTACAATGAGCAGTTCTTC. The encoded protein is CATSDPLLRYNEQFF.

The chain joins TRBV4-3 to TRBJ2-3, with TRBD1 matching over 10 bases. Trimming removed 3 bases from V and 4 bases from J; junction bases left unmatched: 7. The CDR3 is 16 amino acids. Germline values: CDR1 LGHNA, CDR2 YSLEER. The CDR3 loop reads CASSQSTGGRADTQYF. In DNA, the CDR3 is TGCGCCAGCAGCCAGTCGACAGGGGGCCGCGCAGATACGCAGTATTTT.

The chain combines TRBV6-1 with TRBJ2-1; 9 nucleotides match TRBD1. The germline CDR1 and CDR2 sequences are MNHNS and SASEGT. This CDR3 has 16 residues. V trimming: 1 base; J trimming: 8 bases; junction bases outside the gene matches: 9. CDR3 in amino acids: CASSEVLGTGRHEQFF. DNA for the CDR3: TGTGCCAGCAGTGAAGTCCTTGGGACAGGGAGACATGAGCAGTTCTTC.

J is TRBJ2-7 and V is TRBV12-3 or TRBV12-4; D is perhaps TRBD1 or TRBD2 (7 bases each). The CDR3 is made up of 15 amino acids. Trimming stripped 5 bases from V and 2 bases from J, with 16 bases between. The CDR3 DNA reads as TGTGCCAGCAGTCAAGTGACAGGGACTACCTACGAGCAGTACTTC. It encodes CASSQVTGTTYEQYF.

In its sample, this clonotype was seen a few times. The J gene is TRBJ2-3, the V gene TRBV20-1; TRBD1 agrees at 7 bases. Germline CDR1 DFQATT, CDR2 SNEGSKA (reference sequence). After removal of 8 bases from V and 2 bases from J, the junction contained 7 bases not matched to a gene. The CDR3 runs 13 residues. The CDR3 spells CSHRGAITDTQYF. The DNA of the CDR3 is TGCAGTCACAGGGGCGCTATCACAGATACGCAGTATTTT.

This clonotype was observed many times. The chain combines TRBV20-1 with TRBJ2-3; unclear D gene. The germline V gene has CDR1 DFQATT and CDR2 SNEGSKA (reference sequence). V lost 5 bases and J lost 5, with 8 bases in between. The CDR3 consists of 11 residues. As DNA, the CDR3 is TGCAGTGCTGTTGCCTTAGATACGCAGTATTTT. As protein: CSAVALDTQYF.

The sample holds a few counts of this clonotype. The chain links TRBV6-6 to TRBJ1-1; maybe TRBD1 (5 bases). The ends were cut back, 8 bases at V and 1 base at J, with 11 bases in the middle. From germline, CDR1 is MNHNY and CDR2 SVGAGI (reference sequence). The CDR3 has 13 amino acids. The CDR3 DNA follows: TGTGCCAGCCTGAAGACAGCGAACACTGAAGCTTTCTTT. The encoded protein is CASLKTANTEAFF.